These 11 T cell receptor beta chains share one sample of origin, sequenced in a study of beta chain features in type 1 diabetes (dated by TCRdb to the late 2010s). Library method: the immunoSEQ multiplex PCR assay. The entire isolated RNA was reverse transcribed using the High Capacity cDNA Reverse Transcription Kit, and thus expressed TCRB transcripts were sequenced. TCRdb took over this immuneACCESS table, retaining in-frame rearrangements with V and J assigned. Such tables are incomplete; in checked studies, under half of the missing clones stem from an unresolved V gene, and the remainder is unexplained. This sample comprises fewer than 500,000 clones, around 13% of them detected only once. The ten largest account for around 0.035% of the sample. Source material: naive CD4+ T cells from blood. In light of the paper, this sample's cell subset or site label describes: true naive CD4+ T cells. These receptors all come from a man younger than 45 in good health.

The V and J genes are TRBV6-6 and TRBJ2-5; tentative D call: TRBD2 (5 bases). Germline V gene data show CDR1 as MNHNY and CDR2 as SVGAGI (reference sequence). V shed 4 bases and J shed 2 bases, with 14 bases lying between them. The CDR3 extends over 15 amino acids. CDR3 DNA sequence: TGTGCCAGCAGTTCCCAGCTAGCCGAGCAAGAGACCCAGTACTTC. Translation gives CASSSQLAEQETQYF.

This clone has a handful of counts. The rearrangement links TRBV4-1 to TRBJ1-2; 7 bases are shared with TRBD1. Germline V CDR1 and CDR2: MGHRA, YSYEKL. CDR3 length: 15 residues. J gave up 2 bases and V 3 bases, and 6 bases lay outside the gene matches. CDR3 in DNA: TGCGCCAGCAGCCAGCCGGGACAGCGAAACTATGGCTACACCTTC. It is translated as CASSQPGQRNYGYTF.

This clone has a handful of counts. The V and J genes are TRBV16 and TRBJ1-6, with D possibly being TRBD1 (5 bases). The CDR3 spans 16 residues. Trimming removed 1 base at V and 7 bases at J, with 14 bases between. The V gene's germline CDR1 is KGHSY and CDR2 FQNENV. DNA of the CDR3: TGTGCCAGCAGCCAATATTCAGGAAGGGGAAATTCACCCCTCCACTTT. Encoded protein: CASSQYSGRGNSPLHF.

The chain has TRBV18 and TRBJ2-7; the D call may be TRBD1 or TRBD2 (5 bases each). Trimming cost V 4 bases and J 0 bases, with 10 bases left between them. There are 14 residues in the CDR3. CDR1 is KGHSH and CDR2 is LQKENI in the germline V gene. The CDR3 DNA follows: TGTGCCAGCTCACACGGGACGGTCTCCTACGAGCAGTACTTC. Protein product: CASSHGTVSYEQYF. Variable domain in full (rest from reference TRBV18 and TRBJ2-7): NAGVMQNPRHLVRRRGQEARLRCSPMKGHSHVYWYRQLPEEGLKFMVYLQKENIIDESGMPKERFSAEFPKEGPSILRIQQVVRGDSAAYFCASSHGTVSYEQYFGPGTRLTVT.

This clone came up many times. The identical CDR3 is also encoded by other nucleotide sequences in the sample. This chain connects TRBV7-9 to TRBJ2-1; D remains ambiguous. The germline gives CDR1 SEHNR, CDR2 FQNEAQ (reference sequence). Trimming stripped 3 bases from V and 5 bases from J, with 2 bases between. This CDR3 has 11 amino acids. CDR3 in DNA: TGTGCCAGCAGCTTCCACAATGAGCAGTTCTTC. It yields the protein CASSFHNEQFF.

V gene TRBV25-1 combines with J gene TRBJ2-3; the D gene is possibly TRBD1 (6 bases). The CDR3 is 16 residues long. Germline V gene sequence: CDR1 MGHDK, CDR2 SYGVNS. V lost 1 base and J lost 1, with 12 bases in between. CDR3 amino acids: CASSEWAGVGTDTQYF. In nucleotides, the CDR3 is TGTGCCAGCAGTGAATGGGCAGGGGTGGGCACAGATACGCAGTATTTT. Combining the CDR3 with reference TRBV25-1 and TRBJ2-3 gives the whole variable domain EADIYQTPRYLVIGTGKKITLECSQTMGHDKMYWYQQDPGMELHLIHYSYGVNSTEKGDLSSESTVSRIRTEHFPLTLESARPSHTSQYLCASSEWAGVGTDTQYFGPGTRLTVL.

This clone was detected only a few times. This rearrangement joins TRBV6-5 to TRBJ2-1; D not resolved. Trimming removed 6 bases from V and 11 bases from J, with 17 bases in between. CDR1 and CDR2 (germline): MNHEY, SVGAGI. CDR3 size: 13 residues. Here the CDR3 DNA reads TGTGCCAGCAGACGACAAACTTGGGAAAAGCAGTTCTTC. Its translation is CASRRQTWEKQFF.

The V and J genes are TRBV18 and TRBJ2-3; 10 bases align to TRBD2. Trimming removed 4 bases from V and 5 bases from J; junction bases left unmatched: 6. The CDR3 runs 15 residues. The germline CDR1 and CDR2 sequences are KGHSH and LQKENI. CDR3 DNA: TGTGCCAGCTCACTTAGGACTAGCGGAGGAGATACGCAGTATTTT. It codes for CASSLRTSGGDTQYF.

The table lists this clone with a few counts. The rearrangement links TRBV29-1 to TRBJ2-1, with a weak D call TRBD1 (6 bases). The CDR3 runs 11 residues. V was pared by 7 bases and J by 7 bases, with 11 bases between. Germline CDR1 SQVTM, CDR2 ANQGSEA. The CDR3 reads CSAITGNEQFF. In nucleotides, the CDR3 is TGCAGCGCCATAACAGGGAATGAGCAGTTCTTC.

V is TRBV4-1 and J is TRBJ2-3; 10 nucleotides align to TRBD1. The CDR3 extends over 17 amino acids. Trimming cost V 2 bases and J 2 bases; bases outside gene matches: 7. The germline V gene encodes CDR1 MGHRA and CDR2 YSYEKL. The CDR3 nucleotides are TGCGCCAGCAGCCAAACCGGGACAGGGGACCCCACAGATACGCAGTATTTT. Its protein product is CASSQTGTGDPTDTQYF.

This clone was seen ten or more times. V gene TRBV10-3 combines with J gene TRBJ2-3; the D gene could be TRBD1 or TRBD2 (5 bases each). CDR1 and CDR2 from the germline V gene are ENHRY and SYGVKD. V was pared by 2 bases and J by 5 bases, with 8 bases between. The CDR3 has 13 residues. The CDR3 region is CAISEGDGDTQYF. The CDR3 DNA reads as TGTGCCATCAGTGAGGGGGACGGAGATACGCAGTATTTT.